This is a list of T cell receptor beta chains from one sample in a study of shared clonotypes between healthy human individuals. Some clones are missing from TCRdb's copy, which holds only in-frame ones; the method was immunoSEQ multiplex PCR. Altogether 750,000 to 1,000,000 clones are present, over 90% being singletons, with the ten largest covering more than 20%. Sequences were obtained from naive CD8+ T cells sorted from blood. These receptors came from a man under 40 in good health. CDR3s leave out the opening cysteine and the closing phenylalanine or tryptophan. The order of the fields is J gene, V gene, CDR3 protein.

j_gene: TRBJ2-1
v_gene: TRBV9
CDR3aa: ASSVEFFRTGVDEQF

j_gene: TRBJ2-1
v_gene: TRBV4-1
CDR3aa: ASSQEPGSYNEQF

j_gene: TRBJ2-3
v_gene: TRBV7-2
CDR3aa: ASSPIRDTQY

j_gene: TRBJ1-4
v_gene: TRBV10-1
CDR3aa: ASSEHTGRLEKLF

j_gene: TRBJ2-5
v_gene: TRBV7-3
CDR3aa: ASSRTSGRRETQY

j_gene: TRBJ2-7
v_gene: TRBV27
CDR3aa: ASRKSWDTYSYEQY

j_gene: TRBJ2-2
v_gene: TRBV9
CDR3aa: ASSVGAAVNTGELF

j_gene: TRBJ1-5
v_gene: TRBV27
CDR3aa: ASSLSSDRPNQPQH

j_gene: TRBJ1-2
v_gene: TRBV7-9
CDR3aa: ASSFPGGNYGYT

j_gene: TRBJ2-1
v_gene: TRBV10-1
CDR3aa: ASSIARGIYNEQF

j_gene: TRBJ2-7
v_gene: TRBV9
CDR3aa: ASSALGQVILDEQY

j_gene: TRBJ1-5
v_gene: TRBV28
CDR3aa: ASTLSPSTSGVLMGNQPQH

j_gene: TRBJ2-3
v_gene: TRBV25-1
CDR3aa: ASTVEGRGTDTQY

j_gene: TRBJ1-2
v_gene: TRBV28
CDR3aa: ASSLWSGTGSPSHGDNYGYT

j_gene: TRBJ2-2
v_gene: TRBV13
CDR3aa: ASSSWTGYTGELF

j_gene: TRBJ2-2
v_gene: TRBV19
CDR3aa: ASSSGLAITGELF

j_gene: TRBJ2-7
v_gene: TRBV5-6
CDR3aa: ASSATGTGTYEQY

j_gene: TRBJ2-7
v_gene: TRBV27
CDR3aa: ASSLFLAGQNEQY

j_gene: TRBJ2-7
v_gene: TRBV15
CDR3aa: ATSSPGQTYEQY

j_gene: TRBJ1-2
v_gene: TRBV6-5
CDR3aa: ASSQGGRGYT

j_gene: TRBJ2-7
v_gene: TRBV9
CDR3aa: ASGGATYEQY

j_gene: TRBJ2-1
v_gene: TRBV7-7
CDR3aa: ASSLVAGGNEQF

j_gene: TRBJ1-2
v_gene: TRBV4-3
CDR3aa: ASSQDAGSVYGYT

j_gene: TRBJ1-2
v_gene: TRBV5-1
CDR3aa: ASSEGGGYT

j_gene: TRBJ2-5
v_gene: TRBV7-7
CDR3aa: ASSPGLAGILEGMETQY

j_gene: TRBJ1-1
v_gene: TRBV6-5
CDR3aa: ASSYMGLAGAEAF

j_gene: TRBJ2-6
v_gene: TRBV27
CDR3aa: ASSLNPPLQGSGANVLT

j_gene: TRBJ1-1
v_gene: TRBV29-1
CDR3aa: SVTGSSNTEAF

j_gene: TRBJ2-1
v_gene: TRBV6-5
CDR3aa: ASSPGTGGYEQF

j_gene: TRBJ1-1
v_gene: TRBV5-4
CDR3aa: ASSRDDDGEAF